Below are 26 T cell receptor beta chains sequenced from a single sample in a study of tumor-infiltrating lymphocytes in primary liver carcinoma. Making TCR beta cDNA involved around 540 ng total RNA and a constant-region primer. Amplification in three nested multiplex PCR rounds with slightly modified ARM-PCR gave rise to TCR beta libraries. Each of the first two PCR rounds ran nine to ten cycles with TRBV1-TRBV30 forward and C-beta reverse primers. TCRdb redid the calling of the multiplex PCR reads with MiXCR, one entry per CDR3 protein. The sample includes approximately 320,000 distinct CDR3 sequences, around three fifths of them seen just once. RNA was extracted from whole blood without cell sorting, alongside germline DNA. The sample was peripheral blood. The source is a woman in her thirties with primary liver carcinoma and hepatitis B virus infection.

The table lists this clonotype with a count of one. This may come from a read error, since a much larger clone is one base off. The rearrangement joins TRBV4-3 to TRBJ2-1; tentatively, D is TRBD2 (5 bases). Germline V gene data show CDR1 as LGHNA and CDR2 as YSLEER. CDR3 length: 15 residues. The CDR3 bases are TGCGCCAGCAACCAATCAAGCGGTAGGACGGATGAGCAGTTCTTC. Translation: CASNQSSGRTDEQFF.

This clonotype was found a few times. Given a much more abundant clone one base away, this may be a read error. This chain links TRBV11-2 with TRBJ1-4; tentative D call: TRBD1 (5 bases). This CDR3 comprises 14 residues. Germline CDR1 is SGHAT and CDR2 is FQNNGV. The chain's CDR3 is CASSPGFTSEKMFF. The DNA of the CDR3 is TGTGCCAGCAGCCCAGGGTTTACGAGTGAAAAAATGTTTTTT.

Many counts were recorded for this clonotype. The genes are TRBV6-6 and TRBJ1-1, with 7 nucleotides matching TRBD1. The germline gives CDR1 MNHNY, CDR2 SVGAGI (reference sequence). J lost 5 bases, V lost 6 bases, and 6 bases had no gene match. The CDR3 covers 13 residues. Written as DNA, the CDR3 is TGTGCCAGCAGCCGCAGGACAGGAACTGAAGCTTTCTTT. Protein: CASSRRTGTEAFF.

This clonotype was detected many times. The genes are TRBV11-3 and TRBJ1-2, with 7 bases identical to TRBD1. The CDR3 is 14 residues long. CDR1 and CDR2 (germline): SGHNT, YENEEA. The V and J ends lost 2 bases and 8 bases, in that order; junction bases with no gene match: 8. CDR3 nucleotides: TGTGCCAGCAGCTTATTTTCGGGACAGTCGGGCTACACCTTC. Its protein product is CASSLFSGQSGYTF.

Regarding this clonotype: Given a much more abundant clone one base away, this may be a read error. The chain has TRBV30 and TRBJ2-1; D might be TRBD1 (5 bases). CDR1 and CDR2 (germline): GTSNPN, SVGIG (reference sequence). The CDR3 sequence is 12 residues long. CDR3 protein: CAWSRGYNAQFF. The CDR3 DNA follows: TGTGCCTGGAGTAGGGGTTACAATGCGCAGTTCTTC.

Regarding this clonotype: An end of the junction does not agree with germline; a read error may underlie this. The V and J genes are TRBV11-3 and TRBJ1-1; D is ambiguous. CDR1 SGHNT and CDR2 YENEEA come from the germline V gene. The CDR3 spans 13 residues. The CDR3 region has the DNA TGCGCCAGCAGCTTAGAATCGAACACTGGAGCTTTCTTT. It specifies CASSLESNTGAFF.

The V gene is TRBV7-9, the J gene TRBJ2-1; D gene uncertain. The CDR3 runs to 15 residues. The germline gives CDR1 SEHNR, CDR2 FQNEAQ (reference sequence). V dropped 4 bases and J dropped 4 bases, with 14 bases sitting between them. The CDR3 DNA reads TGTGCCAGCAGCTCCCCCGGATGGCGGTACAATGAGCAGTTCTTC. This codes for CASSSPGWRYNEQFF.

Note on this clonotype: Relative to the germline gene, one junction end is altered; a read error may explain this. The chain employs TRBV11-2 and TRBJ2-1, with 7 bases matching TRBD2. The length of the CDR3 is 15 residues. The V gene's germline CDR1 is SGHAT and CDR2 FQNNGV. The CDR3 nucleotides are TGTGCCAGCAGTTTAGTTGAGACTAGCTCCAATGAGCAGTTCTTC. Amino acids: CASSLVETSSNEQFF.

The gene calls are TRBV29-1 and TRBJ1-2, with 7 bases aligning to TRBD1. The CDR3 sequence is 13 residues long. Germline V CDR1 and CDR2: SQVTM, ANQGSEA. V trimming: 6 bases; J trimming: 7 bases; junction bases outside the gene matches: 11. CDR3 sequence: CSVTRDSLGGYTF. The CDR3 nucleotides are TGCAGCGTCACCCGGGACAGCCTGGGTGGCTACACCTTC.

This clonotype has a single count. CDR3 residues: CASSGEDTHEASGNTIYF. CDR3 nucleotides: TGTGCCAGCAGCGGTGAGGACACCCATGAGGCCTCTGGAAACACCATATATTTT. The genes are TRBV12-3 or TRBV12-4 and TRBJ1-3; weak D call: TRBD1 (5 bases). V dropped 6 bases and J dropped 0 bases, with 21 bases sitting between them. CDR3 length: 18 amino acids.

In this sample, this clonotype turned up many times. CDR3 DNA: TGTGCCAGCAGCCAGGGGAGGCTCACTGAAGCTTTCTTT. Protein: CASSQGRLTEAFF. The chain uses TRBV6-6 and TRBJ1-1, with D perhaps TRBD1 (6 bases). V dropped 6 bases and J dropped 4 bases, with 12 bases sitting between them. Germline V gene data show CDR1 as MNHNY and CDR2 as SVGAGI (reference sequence). This CDR3 spans 13 amino acids.

About this clonotype itself: This sequence may be a read error, since a much larger clone differs from it by one base. Without the conserved terminal phenylalanine or tryptophan, this CDR3 likely stems from a read error. The chain links TRBV12-3 or TRBV12-4 to TRBJ2-1; D remains unclear. CDR3 length equals 13 residues. The V end lost 3 bases, the J end lost 5 bases, and 8 bases lay between the germline ends. The CDR3 sequence: CASSFMVNNEQFI. In nucleotides, the CDR3 is TGTGCCAGCAGTTTTATGGTAAACAATGAGCAGTTCATC.

This clonotype came up a few times. The rearrangement uses TRBV5-6 and TRBJ2-3; 8 bases align to TRBD1. V gave up 2 bases and J gave up 6 bases; unmatched junction bases: 11. Germline V gene data show CDR1 as SGHDT and CDR2 as YYEEEE. The CDR3 is made up of 16 amino acids. The CDR3 reads CASSFPDREAGDTQYF. Here the CDR3 DNA reads TGTGCCAGCAGCTTTCCGGACAGGGAGGCCGGGGATACGCAGTATTTT.

This clonotype was seen once. The rearrangement links TRBV12-3 or TRBV12-4 to TRBJ1-5, with 9 bases fitting TRBD1. TRBJ2-3 matches the DNA end more closely, so the J call is doubtful. The CDR3 has 17 amino acids. The CDR3 region has the DNA TGTGCCAGCAGAGCGCCGTCAACAGGGGGCCTCAATCAGCCCCAGTATTTT. Residues: CASRAPSTGGLNQPQYF.

In its sample, this clonotype is medium-sized. V is TRBV11-3 and J is TRBJ2-1; 10 positions agree with TRBD2. CDR1 is SGHNT and CDR2 is YENEEA in the germline V gene. This CDR3 is built from 13 residues. The V segment lost 11 bases and the J segment 7 bases; nucleotides outside the gene matches: 8. CDR3 residues: CAGASGSGNEQFF. For the CDR3, the DNA is TGTGCCGGCGCTAGCGGGAGTGGGAATGAGCAGTTCTTC. The complete variable domain, with remaining parts taken from reference TRBV11-3 and TRBJ2-1, reads EAGVVQSPRYKIIEKKQPVAFWCNPISGHNTLYWYLQNLGQGPELLIRYENEEAVDDSQLPKDRFSAERLKGVDSTLKIQPAELGDSAVYLCAGASGSGNEQFFGPGTRLTVL.

This clonotype was seen many times. This sequence joins TRBV6-7 and TRBJ1-1, with unresolved D. TRBV6-7 has ORF status, its function being uncertain. Deletions cut 10 bases from V and 1 base from J, with 4 bases between. The CDR3 has 10 residues. The CDR3 spells CANENTEAFF. CDR3 nucleotides: TGTGCCAACGAGAACACTGAAGCTTTCTTT.

There are many counts of this clonotype. Germline is not matched at one junction end, which may reflect a read error. V and J are TRBV6-5 and TRBJ2-7; 10 bases map to TRBD1. This CDR3 comprises 15 residues. Germline CDR1 reads MNHEY; CDR2 reads SVGAGI. The CDR3 nucleotides read TGTGCCAGCAGTTCCGTAGACAGGGGGCCCTACAAGCAGTACTTC. It encodes CASSSVDRGPYKQYF.

The chain carries TRBV14 and TRBJ2-7, with 9 bases matching TRBD2. The ends lost 7 bases at V and 3 bases at J; junction bases unmatched: 13. The CDR3 has 16 amino acids. Germline CDR1 reads SGHDN; CDR2 reads FVKESK. Here the CDR3 reads CASNLRQTSGGYEQYF. The DNA of the CDR3 is TGTGCCAGCAACCTGAGACAGACTAGCGGAGGCTACGAGCAGTACTTC.

Points on this clonotype: A read error may explain this, as a much larger clone is one base away. V is TRBV4-3 and J is TRBJ2-2; D gene uncertain. The CDR3 spans 14 residues. From germline, CDR1 is LGHNA and CDR2 YSLEER. V lost 0 bases and J 12 bases, leaving 14 bases between the germline ends. CDR3 region: CASSQDYTSWKLFF. In nucleotides, the CDR3 is TGCGCCAGCAGCCAAGACTATACGTCTTGGAAGCTGTTTTTT.

As DNA, the CDR3 is TGTGCTAACAGCTATGGCAGTTCCACAGATACGCAGTATTTT. Translating it yields CANSYGSSTDTQYF. The rearrangement links TRBV11-2 to TRBJ2-3; D not certain. The CDR3 contains 14 residues. Looked up from germline, CDR1 is SGHAT and CDR2 is FQNNGV. Drawing the rest from reference TRBV11-2 and TRBJ2-3, the complete variable domain is EAGVAQSPRYKIIEKRQSVAFWCNPISGHATLYWYQQILGQGPKLLIQFQNNGVVDDSQLPKDRFSAERLKGVDSTLKIQPAKLEDSAVYLCANSYGSSTDTQYFGPGTRLTVL.

This clonotype was picked up a small number of times. The rearrangement links TRBV5-6 to TRBJ2-2; D not certain. The CDR3 runs 16 residues. V lost 4 bases to trimming and J lost 3 bases, with 16 bases between them. CDR1 and CDR2 from the germline V gene are SGHDT and YYEEEE. The CDR3: CASSTPLADYTGELFF. The CDR3 coding sequence is TGTGCCAGCAGCACCCCCCTGGCAGATTACACCGGGGAGCTGTTTTTT.

Of note for this clonotype: The CDR3 ends on some other residue instead of the conserved phenylalanine or tryptophan, so this is likely a read error. The chain couples TRBV5-1 to TRBJ2-7; weak D call: TRBD2 (5 bases). The CDR3 covers 14 residues. CDR1 is SGHRS, CDR2 YFSETQ, per germline. Trimming removed 3 bases from V and 2 bases from J, with 12 bases in between. The CDR3, as DNA: TGCGCCAGCAGCTGGGGTCGGGGTACCTACGAGCAGTACTCC. Its translation is CASSWGRGTYEQYS.

As concerns this clonotype: One end of the junction is discordant with germline, which a read error may explain. V usage is TRBV11-2 and J usage is TRBJ1-3, with 9 bases aligning to TRBD1. The CDR3 runs 16 residues. Germline CDR1 and CDR2: SGHAT and FQNNGV. The chain's CDR3 is CTSRKQGATGGNTLYF. The CDR3 DNA follows: TGTACCAGCAGGAAACAGGGGGCTACAGGAGGAAACACCTTATATTTT. Drawing the rest from reference TRBV11-2 and TRBJ1-3, the complete variable domain is EAGVAQSPRYKIIEKRQSVAFWCNPISGHATLYWYQQILGQGPKLLIQFQNNGVVDDSQLPKDRFSAERLKGVDSTLKIQPAKLEDSAVYLCTSRKQGATGGNTLYFGEGSWLTVV.

As regards this clonotype: A single base separates this from a much larger clone, so it may be a read error. The chain uses TRBV4-2 and TRBJ2-2; D is possibly TRBD2 (6 bases). V was clipped by 6 bases and J by 9 bases, with 14 bases between them. The CDR3 consists of 13 residues. Germline assignment: CDR1 LGHNA and CDR2 YNFKEQ. CDR3: CASSPRGNRELFF. The CDR3 coding sequence is TGTGCCAGCAGTCCCCGGGGGAACAGGGAGCTGTTTTTT.

Only a few counts were recorded for this clonotype. The chain recombines TRBV6-2 or TRBV6-3 with TRBJ2-5, with 7 bases identical to TRBD1. Germline lookup yields CDR1 MNHEY and CDR2 SVGEGT. The ends lost 4 bases at V and 0 bases at J; junction bases unmatched: 8. The CDR3 has 16 amino acids. The CDR3 loop is CASSFTGTEYQETQYF. CDR3 coding DNA: TGTGCCAGCAGTTTTACCGGGACAGAGTACCAAGAGACCCAGTACTTC.

The rearrangement links TRBV30 to TRBJ2-5; 9 bases align to TRBD2. This CDR3 spans 12 amino acids. In germline, CDR1 is GTSNPN, CDR2 SVGIG (reference sequence). Trimming took 4 bases from V and 3 from J; bases not matched to a gene: 0. CDR3 in DNA: TGTGCCTGGACTAGCGGGAAAGAGACCCAGTACTTC. This sequence encodes CAWTSGKETQYF.